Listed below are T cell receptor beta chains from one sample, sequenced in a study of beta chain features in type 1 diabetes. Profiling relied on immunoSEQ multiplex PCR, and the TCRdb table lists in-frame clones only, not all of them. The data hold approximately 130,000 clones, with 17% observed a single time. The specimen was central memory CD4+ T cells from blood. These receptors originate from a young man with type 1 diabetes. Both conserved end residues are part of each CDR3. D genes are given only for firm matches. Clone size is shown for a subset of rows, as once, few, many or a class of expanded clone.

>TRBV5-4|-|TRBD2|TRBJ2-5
CASSSGLAGGQETQYF
TGTGCCAGCAGCTCCGGACTAGCGGGGGGCCAAGAGACCCAGTACTTC
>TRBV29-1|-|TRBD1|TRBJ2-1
CSALQGQGANEQFF
TGCAGCGCTCTCCAGGGGCAGGGGGCCAATGAGCAGTTCTTC
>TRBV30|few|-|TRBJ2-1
CAWATSSYNEQFF
TGTGCCTGGGCGACTAGCTCCTACAATGAGCAGTTCTTC
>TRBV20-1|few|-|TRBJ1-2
CSARWIYGYTF
TGCAGTGCTAGATGGATATATGGCTACACCTTC
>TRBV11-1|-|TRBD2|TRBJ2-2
CASSFHGLAGWSGELFF
TGTGCCAGCAGCTTCCACGGACTAGCTGGATGGTCCGGGGAGCTGTTTTTT
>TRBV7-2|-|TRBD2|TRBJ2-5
CASSLTPTSGLETQYF
TGTGCCAGCAGCCTCACACCCACTAGCGGGTTAGAGACCCAGTACTTC
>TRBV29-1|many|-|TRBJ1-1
CSVRKDTEAFF
TGCAGCGTTCGAAAGGACACTGAAGCTTTCTTT
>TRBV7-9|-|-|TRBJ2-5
CASSLDVLLGETQYF
TGTGCCAGCAGCTTAGACGTCCTCCTTGGGGAGACCCAGTACTTC
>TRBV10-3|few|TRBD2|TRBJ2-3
CAISESPGLAGGSDTQYF
TGTGCCATCAGTGAGTCCCCGGGACTAGCGGGGGGCTCAGATACGCAGTATTTT
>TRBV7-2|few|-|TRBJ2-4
CASSFSGPWYIQYF
TGTGCCAGCAGCTTCTCGGGCCCATGGTACATTCAGTACTTC
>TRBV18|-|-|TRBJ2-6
CASLSAGANVLTF
TGTGCCAGCCTGAGTGCAGGGGCCAACGTCCTGACTTTC
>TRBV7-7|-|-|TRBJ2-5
CASSRGQSKETQYF
TGTGCTAGCAGCCGTGGACAGTCTAAAGAGACCCAGTACTTC
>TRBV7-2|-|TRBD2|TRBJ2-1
CASSLAGGVDEQFF
TGTGCCAGCAGCTTAGCGGGAGGGGTTGATGAGCAGTTCTTC
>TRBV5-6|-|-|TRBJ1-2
CASSAGDYGYTF
TGTGCCAGCAGCGCCGGGGACTATGGCTACACCTTC
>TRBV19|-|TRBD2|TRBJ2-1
CASSIDRTSDSSYNEQFF
TGTGCCAGTAGTATAGATAGGACTAGCGACAGCTCCTACAATGAGCAGTTCTTC
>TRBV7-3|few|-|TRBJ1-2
CASSPDSDYGYTF
TGTGCCAGCAGCCCCGACAGTGACTATGGCTACACCTTC
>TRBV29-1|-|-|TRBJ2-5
CSVVGADGGETQYF
TGCAGCGTGGTGGGGGCCGACGGGGGAGAGACCCAGTACTTC
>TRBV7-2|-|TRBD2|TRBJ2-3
CASGSSGATDTQYF
TGTGCCAGCGGTTCTAGCGGGGCCACAGATACGCAGTATTTT
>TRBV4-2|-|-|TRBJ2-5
CASSQDVGGGGETQYF
TGTGCCAGCAGCCAAGATGTGGGCGGGGGCGGAGAGACCCAGTACTTC
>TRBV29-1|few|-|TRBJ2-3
CSASRGEVRDTQYF
TGCAGCGCATCGCGAGGGGAGGTTAGAGATACGCAGTATTTT
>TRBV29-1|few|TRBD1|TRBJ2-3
CSVGQVLSTDTQYF
TGCAGCGTGGGACAGGTCCTAAGCACAGATACGCAGTATTTT
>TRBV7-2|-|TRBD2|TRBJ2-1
CASSNSPRSGNEQFF
TGTGCCAGCAGCAATAGTCCTCGTAGCGGGAATGAGCAGTTCTTC
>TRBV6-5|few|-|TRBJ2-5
CASRTRETQYF
TGTGCCAGCAGAACTCGAGAGACCCAGTACTTC
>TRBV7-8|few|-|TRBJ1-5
CASSLGQADGQPQHF
TGTGCCAGCAGCTTGGGGCAGGCAGACGGTCAGCCCCAGCATTTT
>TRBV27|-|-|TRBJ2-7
CANPDRRSYEQYF
TGTGCCAACCCCGACAGAAGATCCTACGAGCAGTACTTC
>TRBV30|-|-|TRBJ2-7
CAWSRPAEQYF
TGTGCCTGGAGCAGGCCCGCCGAGCAGTACTTC
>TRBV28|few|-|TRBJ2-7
CASTLGGHPEQYF
TGTGCCAGCACCCTGGGAGGACACCCCGAGCAGTACTTC
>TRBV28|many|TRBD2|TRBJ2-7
CASSYIAGGDREQYF
TGTGCCAGCAGTTACATAGCGGGGGGAGACCGCGAGCAGTACTTC
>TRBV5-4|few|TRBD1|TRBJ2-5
CASSDRGLEETQYF
TGTGCCAGCTCGGACAGGGGGCTTGAAGAGACCCAGTACTTC
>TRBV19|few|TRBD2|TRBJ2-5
CASSTRLAGETQYF
TGTGCCAGTAGTACCCGACTAGCGGGTGAGACCCAGTACTTC
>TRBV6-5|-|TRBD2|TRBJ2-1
CASSSGTSGRNEQFF
TGTGCCAGCAGTTCCGGGACTAGCGGGAGAAATGAGCAGTTCTTC
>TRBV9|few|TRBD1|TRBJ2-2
CASSPLGTGTGELFF
TGTGCCAGCAGCCCCCTGGGGACAGGGACCGGGGAGCTGTTTTTT
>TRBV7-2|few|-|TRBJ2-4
CASSPYLTITQYF
TGTGCCAGCAGCCCCTACTTAACTATTACTCAGTACTTC
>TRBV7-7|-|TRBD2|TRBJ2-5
CASSGVSQETQYF
TGTGCTAGCAGCGGGGTTAGCCAAGAGACCCAGTACTTC
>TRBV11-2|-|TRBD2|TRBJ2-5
CASSPLTGTSGKQETQYF
TGTGCCAGCAGCCCGCTTACCGGGACTAGCGGGAAACAAGAGACCCAGTACTTC
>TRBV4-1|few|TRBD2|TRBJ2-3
CASSLLRLAGGPDTQYF
TGCGCCAGCAGTCTTCTGAGACTAGCGGGGGGCCCAGATACGCAGTATTTT
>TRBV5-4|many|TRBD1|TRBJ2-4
CASSLTGGNIQYF
TGTGCCAGCAGCTTGACAGGGGGAAACATTCAGTACTTC
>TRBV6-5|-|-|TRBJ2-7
CASSYPRRANEQYF
TGTGCCAGCAGTTACCCACGGCGGGCCAACGAGCAGTACTTC
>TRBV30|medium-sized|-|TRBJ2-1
CAWSVTHYNEQFF
TGTGCCTGGAGTGTGACTCACTACAATGAGCAGTTCTTC
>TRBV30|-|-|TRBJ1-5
CAWSRWGDSNQPQHF
TGTGCCTGGAGTAGGTGGGGAGATAGCAATCAGCCCCAGCATTTT
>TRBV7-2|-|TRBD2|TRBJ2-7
CASSRGLAGGMYEQYF
TGTGCCAGCAGCCGAGGCCTAGCGGGAGGAATGTACGAGCAGTACTTC
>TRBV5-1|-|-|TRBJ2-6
CASSLGGAGANVLTF
TGCGCCAGCAGCCTGGGGGGTGCTGGGGCCAACGTCCTGACTTTC
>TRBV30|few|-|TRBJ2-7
CAWSVLGGSSYEQYF
TGTGCCTGGAGTGTACTAGGCGGAAGCTCCTACGAGCAGTACTTC